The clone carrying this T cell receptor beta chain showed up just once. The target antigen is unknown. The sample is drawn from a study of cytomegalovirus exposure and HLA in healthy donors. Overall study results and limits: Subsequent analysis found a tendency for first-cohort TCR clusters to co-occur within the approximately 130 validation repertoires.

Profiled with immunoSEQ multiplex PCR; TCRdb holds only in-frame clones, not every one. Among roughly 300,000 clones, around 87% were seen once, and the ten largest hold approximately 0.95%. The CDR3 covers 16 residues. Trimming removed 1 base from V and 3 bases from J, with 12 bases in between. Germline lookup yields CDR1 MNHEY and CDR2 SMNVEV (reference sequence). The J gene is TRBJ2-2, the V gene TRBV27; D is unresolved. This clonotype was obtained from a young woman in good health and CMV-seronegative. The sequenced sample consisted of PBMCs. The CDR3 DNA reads TGTGCCAGCAGTTTATTGGGCGCCTCGGACACCGGGGAGCTGTTTTTT. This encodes CASSLLGASDTGELFF.